The entry below describes one T cell receptor (beta chain). Profiled with immunoSEQ multiplex PCR; TCRdb holds only in-frame clones, not every one. The data show 150,000 to 200,000 clones, about 88% seen once. The source of the sample is a study of blood T cell repertoires in COVID-19. About the research overall: For recovered donors of Cohort 3, there were two negative PCRs, clearance, or symptom resolution. The United States, Italy and Spain were the sources of the acute and convalescent COVID-19 samples.

The germline gives CDR1 MGHRA, CDR2 YSYEKL. There are 16 residues in the CDR3. J was trimmed by 6 bases and V by 4 bases; bases with no gene match: 11. Which cohort a participant joined came from the clinical history participants gave. Sample: PBMCs or T cells enriched from blood (not recorded which). This chain uses TRBV4-1 with TRBJ1-5; 8 nucleotides line up with TRBD1. The receptor's source is a woman aged 35 to 49 in a cohort exposed to, infected with or recovered from COVID-19 (not recorded which). The CDR3 region is CASSPRAVTGGQPQHF. For the CDR3, the DNA is TGCGCCAGCAGCCCACGCGCAGTAACAGGGGGTCAGCCCCAGCATTTT.